This T cell receptor beta chain was profiled in a study of a mutant IDH1 vaccine in newly diagnosed glioma (dated by TCRdb to 2020 to 2022). Regarding the research as a whole: In the chemotherapy-containing groups, vaccination started alongside temozolomide cycles, whereas in patients who had radiotherapy alone it started 4-6 weeks after radiotherapy. Before enrollment, most patients had been given radiochemotherapy with temozolomide as standard therapy, while the rest had received either radiotherapy alone or temozolomide alone. The approximately 32 treated patients were approximately 60% male and around 40% female, with a mean age of roughly 42 years. Peripheral blood was collected at six visits: V03 (baseline), V05, V07, V10, V12 and V13. Visit V12 was the week-35 safety follow-up and visit V13 was the week-47 end of study. For exploratory analyses, longitudinal TCRB deep sequencing was carried out in about two dozen treated patients wherever samples were available.

Turning to this clone: Its antigen is currently not known. The input lacks base qualities; no much larger clone sits a single base away.

The trim is 4 bases for V and 8 bases for J, with a gap of 13 bases between the germline ends. Looking up the germline V gene yields CDR1 SGHRS and CDR2 YFSETQ. Taken from cysteine to phenylalanine, the CDR3 has 13 residues. Only the CDR3 DNA stays, 39 bases, in frame from base 1. Library creation used the immunoSEQ multiplex PCR assay. The hsTCRB Kit was used according to the manufacturer's protocol to amplify rearranged TCR beta chain sequences. An Illumina MiSeq was used to sequence the TCRB libraries. Under the source paper's analysis protocol: The proprietary platform of the kit vendor was used for demultiplexing, trimming and gene mapping. TCRdb took over this immuneACCESS table, retaining in-frame rearrangements with V and J assigned. Such tables are incomplete; in checked studies, under half of the missing clones stem from an unresolved V gene, and the remainder is unexplained. The V and J calls and clone size are taken from that table; D and trimming were inferred from the DNA. A total of roughly 52,000 clones appear in this sample, about three quarters of them only once. 10% to 15% of the sample is held by the ten biggest clonotypes.

In light of the paper, this sample's time point label describes: week 35, safety follow-up. A 20-mer mutant IDH1 peptide at 300 micrograms in Montanide made up each vaccine dose, which was injected subcutaneously together with topical imiquimod. Across visits V03 through V10, patients got a total of eight vaccinations, given in weeks 1, 3, 5, 7, 11, 15, 19 and 23. All donors had newly diagnosed IDH1-mutant astrocytomas of WHO grade 3 or 4 that showed loss of nuclear ATRX. The samples were drawn from NOA16, a multicentre, single-arm, open-label phase I trial in Germany that tested a mutant IDH1 peptide vaccine in humans for the first time. Genomic DNA for TCRB sequencing was isolated from EDTA blood with the DNeasy Blood and Tissue Kit. Points the paper makes about the study in general: Selection of PBMC samples for TCRB deep sequencing was based on availability. No apparent relationship was observed between pseudoprogression and alterations in the top peripheral T cell clonotypes detected by TCRB sequencing. Across multiple MHC alleles, vaccine-induced immune responses were seen in more than 90% of patients. It was noted by the authors that analyses of patient blood samples could not be reproduced owing to sample limitations.

Recombination connected TRBV5-1 to TRBJ2-1, and perhaps TRBD2 as D gene, on 6 matching bases. The source material was PBMCs, sampled from a glioma patient whose treatment included an IDH1 peptide vaccine. This TCR was sampled from a man aged 40-49 years with glioma. The CDR3 is CASSGGLWDEQFF. The DNA sequence reads TGCGCCAGCAGCGGGGGACTGTGGGATGAGCAGTTCTTC.